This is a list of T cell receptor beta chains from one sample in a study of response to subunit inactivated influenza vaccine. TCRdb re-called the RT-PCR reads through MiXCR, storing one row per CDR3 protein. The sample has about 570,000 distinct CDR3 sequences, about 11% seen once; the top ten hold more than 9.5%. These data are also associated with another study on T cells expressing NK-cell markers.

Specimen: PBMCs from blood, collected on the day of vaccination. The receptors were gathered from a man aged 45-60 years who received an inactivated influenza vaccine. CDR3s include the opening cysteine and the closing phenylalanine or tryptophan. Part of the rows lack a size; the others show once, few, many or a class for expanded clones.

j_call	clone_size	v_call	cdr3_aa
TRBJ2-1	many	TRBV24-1	CATSAPPLHKQFF
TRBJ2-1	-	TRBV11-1	CASSPSGGLANEQFF
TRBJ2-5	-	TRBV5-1	CASSSQGIAGGRETQYF
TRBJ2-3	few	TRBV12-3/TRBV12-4	CASSSRESSTDTQYF
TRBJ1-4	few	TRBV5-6	CASSAPGVVGEKLFF
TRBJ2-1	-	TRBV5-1	CASSLEGGYEQFF
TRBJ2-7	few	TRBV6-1	CASSPDRGGPYEQYF
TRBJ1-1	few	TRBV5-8	CASSGTSHALNTEAFF
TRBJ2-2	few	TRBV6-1	CASSPRLGAKDTGELFF
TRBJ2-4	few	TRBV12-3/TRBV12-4	CASSGGQEKNIQYF
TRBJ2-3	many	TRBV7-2	CASSLRLAGGHTDTQYF
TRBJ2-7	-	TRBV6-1	CASRAPSGSYEQYF
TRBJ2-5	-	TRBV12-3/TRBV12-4	CASSLTSGWGETQYF
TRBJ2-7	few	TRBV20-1	CSAGGTGSYEQYF
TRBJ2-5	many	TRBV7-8	CASSIGTSGRKETQYF
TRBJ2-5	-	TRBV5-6	CASSLGQHPETQYF
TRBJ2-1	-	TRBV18	CASSPFAGGLNEQFF
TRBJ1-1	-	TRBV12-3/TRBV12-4	CASSFRHTEAFF
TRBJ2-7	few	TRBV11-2	CASSSLRGSRSYEQYF
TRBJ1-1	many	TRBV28	CASGTVLNTEAFF
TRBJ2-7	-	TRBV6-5	CASSYSGGTSSYEQYF
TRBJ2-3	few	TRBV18	CASSPPQGTSTDTQYF
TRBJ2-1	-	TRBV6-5	CASSFSGRPYNEQFF
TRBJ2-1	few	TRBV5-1	CASSLAENVEQFF
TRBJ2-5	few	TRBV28	CASKRFQETQYF
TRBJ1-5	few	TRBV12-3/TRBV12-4	CASSLGKGGFQPQHF
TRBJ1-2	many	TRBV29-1	CSVGGQTVSVNYTF
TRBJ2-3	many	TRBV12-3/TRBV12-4	CASTDRRGRTGTDTQYF
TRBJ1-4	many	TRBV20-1	CSARDIRVKEKLFF
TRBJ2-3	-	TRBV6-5	CASSSPRTDTQYF
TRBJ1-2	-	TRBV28	CASSTPGQGAFGYTF
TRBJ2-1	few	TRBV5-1	CASSYWGGEYNEQFF